These T cell receptor beta chains were read from a single sample in a study of T cell responses to AZD1222 COVID-19 vaccine. Here immunoSEQ multiplex PCR was the method, and the copy in TCRdb shows in-frame clones only, minus some. The sample carries around 120,000 clones, about 91% recorded once. Here the sequenced sample was peripheral blood, taken on day 0 of AZD1222 vaccination. The receptors here all came from an adult in good health. Both conserved end residues are part of each CDR3.

v_call	cdr3_aa
TRBV20-1	CSARERNGYTF
TRBV3-1/TRBV3-2	CASSPLGGRGTEAFF
TRBV7-9	CASNTDNTEAFF
TRBV6-4	CASSVLAGSLTDTQYF
TRBV18	CASSPQVGHRAPIYGYTF
TRBV9	CASSVGVAGYQETQYF
TRBV5-4	CASSWDRGTSYEQYF
TRBV5-4	CASSRQDSGNTIYF
TRBV11-1	CASSPLAGGISYEQYF
TRBV5-1	CASCGVRTGGRNTEAFF
TRBV5-1	CASSLEGSPYEQYF
TRBV5-4	CASSSQLAGYNEQFF
TRBV3-1/TRBV3-2	CASSRDFSTEQYF
TRBV12-3/TRBV12-4	CASSLFLREQFF
TRBV7-9	CASSLVWLGTGNGEQYF
TRBV2	CASLIGLGLGPQHF
TRBV5-1	CASSQTGNTEAFF
TRBV5-5	CASGTGNTGELFF
TRBV9	CASRALRGTTDTQYF
TRBV5-4	CASSLGLTPDFPAYGYTF
TRBV4-1	CASSQDDREGAGNTIYF
TRBV4-2	CASSQSSSGTSAEQYF
TRBV7-2	CASSLTVQSYGYTF
TRBV6-5	CASSFAGTEKAFF
TRBV7-2	CASSPSRGNYGYTF
TRBV27	CASSLGVSLYNEQFF
TRBV6-1	CASSPGLMNTEAFF
TRBV7-2	CASSLVGGSTEAFF
TRBV6-5	CASRAPGQGNQPQHF
TRBV19	CASTLQGTRNQPQHF
TRBV5-6	CASSSPHLNTEAFF
TRBV30	CAWSSGTRGYTF
TRBV19	CASSLTGQGTYGYTF
TRBV18	CASSPDSTNYGYTF
TRBV3-1/TRBV3-2	CASSFDLTGSIYNEQFF
TRBV11-2	CASSYSDGTVYGYTF
TRBV11-3	CASSFLTGAQETQYF
TRBV29-1	CSVEAGRDTEAFF
TRBV5-1	CASSLALADGAEQFF